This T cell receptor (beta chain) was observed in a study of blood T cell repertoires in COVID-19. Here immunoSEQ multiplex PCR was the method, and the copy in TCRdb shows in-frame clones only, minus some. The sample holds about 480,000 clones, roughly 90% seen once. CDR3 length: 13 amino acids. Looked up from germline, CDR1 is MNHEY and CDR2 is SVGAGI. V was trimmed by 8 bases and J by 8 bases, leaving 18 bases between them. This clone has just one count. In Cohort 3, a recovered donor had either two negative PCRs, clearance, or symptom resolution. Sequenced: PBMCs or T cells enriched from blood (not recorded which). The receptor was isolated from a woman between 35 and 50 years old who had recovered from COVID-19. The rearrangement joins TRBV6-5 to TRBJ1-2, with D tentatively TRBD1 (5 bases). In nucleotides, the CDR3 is TGTGCCAGCGGCCATGGAGGGGCTCGGGGCTACACCTTC. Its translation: CASGHGGARGYTF.